This T cell receptor beta chain was profiled in a study of regulatory T cells in long-lasting Graves disease. Across the whole study: Recently diagnosed Graves' patients had received antithyroid drugs for under 3 months.

Through Arm-PCR of CDR3 regions and iRepertoire HTBI primers, TCR beta libraries were built. Per the study methods: Segment identification across samples yielded about 60 TRBV and 12 to 15 TRBJ segments. TCRdb recomputed calls from the multiplex PCR reads with MiXCR, one row per CDR3 protein. These V and J calls rely on TCRdb rather than the paper's analysis. The sample shows 450,000 to 500,000 distinct CDR3 sequences, around 16% of them seen only once. Specified time point: newly diagnosed GD, antithyroid drugs for less than 3 months. Researchers made the TCR library from RNA that was extracted from PBMCs. This sample was also put to use in a study of T cells in Graves' hyperthyroidism and ophthalmopathy. From that report: Uncontrolled infection, other autoimmune disease, pregnancy or lactation barred patients from enrollment.

This sample comprised peripheral blood mononuclear cells (PBMCs), obtained at new diagnosis, from a patient treated with antithyroid drugs. The TCR originated in a middle-aged man with Graves disease.

The CDR3: CSVADRAQGQPQHF. The DNA for the CDR3 is TGCAGCGTCGCGGACAGGGCTCAGGGGCAGCCCCAGCATTTT. This chain connects TRBV29-1 to TRBJ1-5, with TRBD1 matching over 8 bases. This CDR3 comprises 14 residues. The trim removed 6 bases at V and 7 bases at J, leaving 11 bases unmatched. Germline V gene sequence: CDR1 SQVTM, CDR2 ANQGSEA.